The rows below give T cell receptor beta chains drawn from one sample of a study of blood T cell repertoires in COVID-19. The assay was immunoSEQ multiplex PCR, and TCRdb's table has in-frame clones only and misses some. Among 310,000 or so clones, about nine tenths were seen once, and the ten largest hold around 2.2%. Sequencing was done on a sample of peripheral blood. The origin of the receptors is a woman in her forties or fifties who had recovered from COVID-19. Each CDR3 is given with its conserved first and last residue. A D gene is named only where the DNA matches it firmly. Not all rows give a size; the values are once, few, many and, for expanded clones, a class.

>NA|TRBJ2-1|TRBD2|TRBV7-2
CASSPGTSGLYNEQFF
TGTGCCAGCAGCCCCGGGACTAGCGGGCTATACAATGAGCAGTTCTTC
>NA|TRBJ2-7|TRBD1|TRBV5-4
CASSDRARYEQYF
TGTGCCAGCAGCGACAGGGCGAGGTACGAGCAGTACTTC
>NA|TRBJ2-7|TRBD2|TRBV5-1
CASSWTSGTYEQYF
TGCGCCAGCAGCTGGACTAGCGGGACCTACGAGCAGTACTTC
>NA|TRBJ2-7|NA|TRBV9
CASSVGAGPYEQYF
TGTGCCAGCAGCGTAGGGGCGGGACCCTACGAGCAGTACTTC
>NA|TRBJ2-2|NA|TRBV14
CASSPPPSAAPGELFF
TGTGCCAGCAGCCCCCCCCCTAGCGCCGCCCCCGGGGAGCTGTTTTTT
>NA|TRBJ2-3|NA|TRBV10-3
CAISVGGPGTDTQYF
TGTGCCATCAGTGTCGGGGGACCTGGCACAGATACGCAGTATTTT
>few|TRBJ1-1|NA|TRBV19
CASSKGLNMNTEAFF
TGTGCCAGTAGTAAGGGACTTAACATGAACACTGAAGCTTTCTTT
>NA|TRBJ1-1|TRBD1|TRBV27
CATRQGAWENTEAFF
TGTGCCACCCGACAGGGGGCATGGGAGAACACTGAAGCTTTCTTT
>once|TRBJ2-7|NA|TRBV20-1
CSASISRAVYEQYF
TGCAGTGCTAGTATTTCGCGGGCCGTCTACGAGCAGTACTTC
>few|TRBJ1-2|NA|TRBV7-9
CASSLGAGIGYTF
TGTGCCAGCAGCTTGGGGGCCGGGATCGGCTACACCTTC
>NA|TRBJ2-2|TRBD1|TRBV6-2/TRBV6-3
CASSSQGARTGELFF
TGTGCCAGCAGTTCACAGGGGGCGCGGACCGGGGAGCTGTTTTTT
>NA|TRBJ1-1|TRBD1|TRBV18
CASSPIYRGRDTEAFF
TGTGCCAGCTCACCTATTTACAGGGGGCGCGACACTGAAGCTTTCTTT
>NA|TRBJ2-1|TRBD2|TRBV9
CASSVEGLADNEQFF
TGTGCCAGCAGCGTAGAGGGACTAGCGGACAATGAGCAGTTCTTC
>once|TRBJ2-7|TRBD2|TRBV19
CASSPSARLAGSSYEQYF
TGTGCCAGTAGTCCCTCCGCAAGACTAGCGGGGAGCTCCTACGAGCAGTACTTC
>NA|TRBJ2-7|NA|TRBV7-2
CASSSRDFSGASYEQYF
TGTGCCAGCAGCTCACGGGACTTTAGCGGAGCCTCCTACGAGCAGTACTTC
>NA|TRBJ1-3|NA|TRBV5-4
CASRQEIGGNTIYF
TGTGCCAGCAGACAGGAAATCGGTGGAAACACCATATATTTT
>NA|TRBJ1-1|NA|TRBV30
CAWSTGDTEAFF
TGTGCCTGGAGTACGGGGGACACTGAAGCTTTCTTT
>NA|TRBJ2-7|NA|TRBV18
CASSRDREKKDF
TGTGCCAGCTCACGTGACAGAGAAAAGAAGGACTTC
>NA|TRBJ2-5|TRBD2|TRBV19
CASRGAASGQETQYF
TGTGCCAGTAGGGGGGCGGCTAGCGGGCAAGAGACCCAGTACTTC
>NA|TRBJ2-7|NA|TRBV18
CASSPIDNAYEQYF
TGTGCCAGCTCACCAATCGACAATGCCTACGAGCAGTACTTC
>NA|TRBJ1-3|TRBD1|TRBV29-1
CSVRGSSGNTIYF
TGCAGCGTCAGGGGGAGCTCTGGAAACACCATATATTTT
>NA|TRBJ1-1|TRBD1|TRBV19
CASPDRVNLNTEAFF
TGTGCCAGCCCGGACAGGGTAAATTTGAACACTGAAGCTTTCTTT
>NA|TRBJ2-5|NA|TRBV7-2
CASSFPPGGRGQETQYF
TGTGCCAGCAGCTTCCCCCCGGGGGGCCGCGGGCAAGAGACCCAGTACTTC
>NA|TRBJ2-1|TRBD1|TRBV5-1
CASRQGASNNEQFF
TGCGCCAGCAGGCAGGGGGCGTCTAACAATGAGCAGTTCTTC
>many|TRBJ2-3|TRBD1|TRBV19
CASSIQGALVGDTQYF
TGTGCCAGTTCCATACAGGGGGCGTTAGTAGGAGATACGCAGTATTTT
>NA|TRBJ2-5|TRBD2|TRBV5-1
CASSIRLAGGRETQYF
TGCGCCAGCAGCATACGACTAGCGGGGGGTAGGGAGACCCAGTACTTC
>NA|TRBJ2-3|TRBD2|TRBV2
CASTWSGGAGDTQYF
TGTGCCAGCACCTGGAGCGGGGGGGCCGGAGATACGCAGTATTTT
>NA|TRBJ2-5|NA|TRBV5-4
CASSLLRSARQETQYF
TGTGCCAGCAGCTTGCTGAGATCTGCTCGGCAAGAGACCCAGTACTTC
>NA|TRBJ1-4|TRBD1|TRBV6-5
CASFWTGRNEKLFF
TGTGCCAGCTTCTGGACAGGTCGTAATGAAAAACTGTTTTTT